The 13 T cell receptor beta chains reported below all come from one sample, sequenced in a study of OX40 agonist ivuxolimab in advanced cancers. Here immunoSEQ multiplex PCR was the method, and the copy in TCRdb shows in-frame clones only, minus some. The sample consists of roughly 70,000 clones, about nine tenths of them appearing once. Material: CD4+ or CD8+ T cells sorted from blood, obtained in a trial of the OX40 agonist ivuxolimab. Receptors were obtained from an adult with an advanced solid tumor such as melanoma, head and neck, liver or kidney cancer.

This clone was counted a few times. This chain connects TRBV7-8 to TRBJ2-3; no clear D. The CDR3 runs to 15 residues. Germline CDR1 reads SGHVS; CDR2 reads FQNEAQ. V lost 5 bases, J lost 4 bases, and 16 bases lay in between. This CDR3 is CASSLPRIAPDTQYF. The CDR3 DNA is TGTGCCAGCAGCCTTCCAAGAATTGCGCCAGATACGCAGTATTTT.

The V gene is TRBV2, the J gene TRBJ2-7; D assignment may be TRBD1 or TRBD2 (6 bases each). Germline values: CDR1 SNHLY, CDR2 FYNNEI. Trimming removed 4 bases at V and 5 bases at J, with 30 bases between. This CDR3 spans 19 amino acids. CDR3 residues: CASSVLKGVAGRPPHEQYF. The CDR3 coding sequence is TGTGCCAGCAGTGTTTTAAAGGGGGTGGCGGGACGCCCTCCCCACGAGCAGTACTTC.

This clone was seen once. The J gene is TRBJ2-7, the V gene TRBV6-6; 10 bases agree with TRBD1. V was clipped by 0 bases and J by 3 bases; unmatched bases: 2. This CDR3 has 15 residues. Germline V lookup: CDR1 MNHNY, CDR2 SVGAGI (reference sequence). As DNA, the CDR3 is TGTGCCAGCAGTTACTCGGGGGACAGGGGCTACGAGCAGTACTTC. Translated: CASSYSGDRGYEQYF.

This clone was detected only once. The chain is built from TRBV27 and TRBJ2-3; TRBD2 aligns across 7 bases. The CDR3 sequence is 14 residues long. V shed 3 bases, J shed 4 bases, and the junction held 4 bases outside the gene matches. CDR1 is MNHEY and CDR2 is SMNVEV in the germline V gene (reference sequence). The CDR3 here is CASSFRTSADTQYF. Here the CDR3 DNA reads TGTGCCAGCAGTTTCCGGACTAGTGCAGATACGCAGTATTTT.

The chain couples TRBV5-1 to TRBJ2-1; 9 positions match TRBD2. The CDR3 is made up of 17 amino acids. Per the germline V gene, CDR1 is SGHRS and CDR2 is YFSETQ. Losses at the gene ends were 2 bases for V and 7 bases for J; bases not matched to a gene: 13. The CDR3 DNA reads TGCGCCAGCAGCTTCATACCCGGGACTAGCCGATATAATGAGCAGTTCTTC. Protein: CASSFIPGTSRYNEQFF.

The rearrangement joins TRBV5-6 to TRBJ2-3, with 9 bases identical to TRBD1. V was pared by 2 bases and J by 6 bases, with 10 bases of the junction left unmatched. The germline CDR1 and CDR2 sequences are SGHDT and YYEEEE. The CDR3 has 16 residues. The CDR3 DNA sequence: TGTGCCAGCAGCTTACCGGGACAGGGAAATTCCGATACGCAGTATTTT. It is translated as CASSLPGQGNSDTQYF. The whole variable domain, remainder taken from reference TRBV5-6 and TRBJ2-3, is DAGVTQSPTHLIKTRGQQVTLRCSPKSGHDTVSWYQQALGQGPQFIFQYYEEEERQRGNFPDRFSGHQFPNYSSELNVNALLLGDSALYLCASSLPGQGNSDTQYFGPGTRLTVL.

J is TRBJ2-7 and V is TRBV2, with D maybe TRBD2 (6 bases). Germline V gene lookup returns CDR1 SNHLY and CDR2 FYNNEI. This CDR3 comprises 13 residues. The V and J ends lost 7 bases and 2 bases respectively, with 12 bases between them. DNA for the CDR3: TGTGCCAGCATGCGGGAAGGCCCCTACGAGCAGTACTTC. Encoded protein: CASMREGPYEQYF. Based on the CDR3 plus reference TRBV2 and TRBJ2-7, the full variable domain is EPEVTQTPSHQVTQMGQEVILRCVPISNHLYFYWYRQILGQKVEFLVSFYNNEISEKSEIFDDQFSVERPDGSNFTLKIRSTKLEDSAMYFCASMREGPYEQYFGPGTRLTVT.

V and J are TRBV9 and TRBJ2-1; 9 positions match TRBD2. Germline-derived CDR1 and CDR2 are SGDLS and YYNGEE. The CDR3 runs to 16 residues. J was trimmed by 11 bases and V by 4 bases; bases with no gene match: 16. CDR3 sequence reads: CASSFRAGGDTMKQFF. The CDR3 nucleotides are TGTGCCAGCAGCTTCCGTGCGGGAGGGGATACAATGAAGCAGTTCTTC.

As DNA, the CDR3 is TGCGCCAGCAGCAATCAGCGGTACACCGGGGAGCTGTTTTTT. It specifies CASSNQRYTGELFF. This sequence joins TRBV5-1 and TRBJ2-2, with a tentative D call TRBD2 (5 bases). The germline CDR1 and CDR2 sequences are SGHRS and YFSETQ. The CDR3 has 14 residues. Trimming removed 4 bases from V and 3 bases from J, with 10 bases in between.

This chain links TRBV14 with TRBJ2-5, with 7 bases that match TRBD1. The DNA end lines up better with TRBJ2-7; the J call may be wrong. Per germline, CDR1 SGHDN and CDR2 FVKESK. There are 17 residues in the CDR3. The CDR3 is CASSQTYTGAGSYEQYF. Here the CDR3 DNA reads TGTGCCAGCAGCCAAACTTACACAGGGGCGGGCTCCTACGAGCAGTACTTC.

This chain links TRBV10-3 with TRBJ2-7; D call uncertain. The CDR3 loop spans 14 amino acids. Trimming removed 0 bases from V and 3 bases from J, with 9 bases in between. Germline V gene lookup returns CDR1 ENHRY and CDR2 SYGVKD. The CDR3, as DNA: TGTGCCATCAGTGAGTCGGCCAGAGACTACGAGCAGTACTTC. It encodes CAISESARDYEQYF.

In this sample, this clone is medium-sized. The V and J genes are TRBV5-4 and TRBJ2-7; possibly TRBD1 for D (6 bases). The CDR3 has 14 amino acids. The germline CDR1 and CDR2 sequences are SGHNT and YYREEE (reference sequence). Trimming took off 0 bases at V and 8 bases at J, with 15 bases between the two ends. The CDR3 loop is CASSLAGTSDKQYF. DNA of the CDR3: TGTGCCAGCAGCTTGGCCGGGACATCGGACAAGCAGTACTTC.

The rearrangement joins TRBV9 to TRBJ2-5; TRBD2 is a possible D gene (6 bases). Per germline, CDR1 SGDLS and CDR2 YYNGEE. V gave up 0 bases and J gave up 5 bases, with 17 bases separating them. This CDR3 has 16 residues. The chain's CDR3 is CASSVDPGGEGETQYF. The CDR3 bases are TGTGCCAGCAGCGTAGACCCCGGCGGGGAAGGGGAGACCCAGTACTTC.